This entry describes one T cell receptor (beta chain). The data derive from a study of CD8 T cells in Susac syndrome. Random hexamers served to reverse transcribe roughly 0.45 to 1 ug RNA. The CDR3 of TCR beta was amplified by immunoSEQ multiplex PCR across 54 Vbeta and 13 Jbeta. TCRdb analysed the immunoSEQ multiplex PCR reads with MiXCR anew, one entry per CDR3 protein. In the table there are approximately 190,000 distinct CDR3 sequences, 85% to 95% of which are singletons. Controls were healthy donors (matched for age and sex). Through negative isolation, CD4+ and CD8+ T cells were obtained, while TEMRA cells were enriched using FACS. The CDR3 runs to 14 residues. Germline values: CDR1 PRHDT, CDR2 FYEKMQ (reference sequence). Germline trimming cut 4 bases from V and 4 bases from J; bases unmatched to any gene: 4.

Sequencing was carried out using CD4+ T cells from PBMCs. The V gene is TRBV13, the J gene TRBJ2-3, with 8 bases identical to TRBD1. The receptor comes from a human donor in good health. The DNA of the CDR3 is TGTGCCAGCAGCTCTGGACAGGGCCCAGATACGCAGTATTTT. This gives the protein CASSSGQGPDTQYF. Looking up the rest from reference TRBV13 and TRBJ2-3 gives the full variable domain: AAGVIQSPRHLIKEKRETATLKCYPIPRHDTVYWYQQGPGQDPQFLISFYEKMQSDKGSIPDRFSAQQFSDYHSELNMSSLELGDSALYFCASSSGQGPDTQYFGPGTRLTVL.